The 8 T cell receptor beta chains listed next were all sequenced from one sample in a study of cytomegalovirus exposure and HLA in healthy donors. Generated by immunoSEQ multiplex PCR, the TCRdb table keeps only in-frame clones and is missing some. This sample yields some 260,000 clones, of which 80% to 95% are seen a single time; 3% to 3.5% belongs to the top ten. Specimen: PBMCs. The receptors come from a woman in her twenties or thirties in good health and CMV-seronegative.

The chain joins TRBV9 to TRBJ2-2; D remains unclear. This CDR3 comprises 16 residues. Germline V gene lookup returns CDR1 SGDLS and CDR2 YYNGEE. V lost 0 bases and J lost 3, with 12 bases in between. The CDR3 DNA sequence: TGTGCCAGCAGCGTAGAGGGCCAGGACGACACCGGGGAGCTGTTTTTT. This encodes CASSVEGQDDTGELFF.

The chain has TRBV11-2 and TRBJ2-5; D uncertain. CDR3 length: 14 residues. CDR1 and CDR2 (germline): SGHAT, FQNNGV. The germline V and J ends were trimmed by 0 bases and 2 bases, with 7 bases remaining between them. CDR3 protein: CASSLDRSQETQYF. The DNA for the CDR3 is TGTGCCAGCAGCTTAGATCGGTCGCAAGAGACCCAGTACTTC. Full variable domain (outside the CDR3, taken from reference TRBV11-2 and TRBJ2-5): EAGVAQSPRYKIIEKRQSVAFWCNPISGHATLYWYQQILGQGPKLLIQFQNNGVVDDSQLPKDRFSAERLKGVDSTLKIQPAKLEDSAVYLCASSLDRSQETQYFGPGTRLLVL.

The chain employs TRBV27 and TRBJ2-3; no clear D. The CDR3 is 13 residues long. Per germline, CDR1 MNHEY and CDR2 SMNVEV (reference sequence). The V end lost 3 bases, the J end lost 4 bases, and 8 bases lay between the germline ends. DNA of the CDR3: TGTGCCAGCAGTTTCGGGCCCGCAGATACGCAGTATTTT. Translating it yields CASSFGPADTQYF.

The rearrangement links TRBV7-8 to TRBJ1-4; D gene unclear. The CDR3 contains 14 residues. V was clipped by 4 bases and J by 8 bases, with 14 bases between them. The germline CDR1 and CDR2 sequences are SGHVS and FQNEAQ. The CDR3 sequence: CASSSPWGDEKLFF. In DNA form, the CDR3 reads TGTGCCAGCAGCTCCCCATGGGGTGACGAAAAACTGTTTTTT.

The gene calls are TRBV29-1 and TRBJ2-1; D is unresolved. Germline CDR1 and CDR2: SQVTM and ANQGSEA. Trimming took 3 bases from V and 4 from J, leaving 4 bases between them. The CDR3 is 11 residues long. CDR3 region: CSVDRYNEQFF. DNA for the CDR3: TGCAGCGTTGACAGGTACAATGAGCAGTTCTTC.

The CDR3 DNA sequence: TGTGCCAGCAGTTTTCCACCGTCGGGACACCTATCGAACACCGGGGAGCTGTTTTTT. Translating it yields CASSFPPSGHLSNTGELFF. This chain uses TRBV28 with TRBJ2-2; D may be TRBD1 (6 bases). This CDR3 has 19 amino acids. Germline V gene sequence: CDR1 MDHEN, CDR2 SYDVKM. V lost 3 bases and J lost 0, with 20 bases in between.

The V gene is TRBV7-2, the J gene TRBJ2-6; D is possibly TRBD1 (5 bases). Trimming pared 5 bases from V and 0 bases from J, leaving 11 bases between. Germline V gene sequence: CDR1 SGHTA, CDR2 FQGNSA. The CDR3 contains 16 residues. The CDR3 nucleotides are TGTGCCAGCAGCCTTGACAGTTACTCTGGGGCCAACGTCCTGACTTTC. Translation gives CASSLDSYSGANVLTF.

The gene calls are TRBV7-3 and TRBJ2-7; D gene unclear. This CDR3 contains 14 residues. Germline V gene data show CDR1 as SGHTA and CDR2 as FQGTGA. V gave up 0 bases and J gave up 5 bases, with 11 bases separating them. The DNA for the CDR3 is TGTGCCAGCAGCTTAACAGGTCCCTATGACGAGCAGTACTTC. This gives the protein CASSLTGPYDEQYF.